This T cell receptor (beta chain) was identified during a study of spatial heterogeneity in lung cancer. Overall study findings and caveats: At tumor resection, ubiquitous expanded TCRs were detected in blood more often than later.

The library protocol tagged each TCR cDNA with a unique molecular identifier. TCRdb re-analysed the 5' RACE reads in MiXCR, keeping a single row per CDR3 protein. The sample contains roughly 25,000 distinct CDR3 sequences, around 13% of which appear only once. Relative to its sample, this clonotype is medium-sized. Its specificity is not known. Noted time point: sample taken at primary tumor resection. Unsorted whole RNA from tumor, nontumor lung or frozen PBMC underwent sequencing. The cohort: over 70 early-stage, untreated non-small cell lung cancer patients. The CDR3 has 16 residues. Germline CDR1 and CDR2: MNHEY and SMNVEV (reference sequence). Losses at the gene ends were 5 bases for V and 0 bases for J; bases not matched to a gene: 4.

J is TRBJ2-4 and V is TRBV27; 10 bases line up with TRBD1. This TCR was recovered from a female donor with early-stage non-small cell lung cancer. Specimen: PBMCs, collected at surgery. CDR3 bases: TGTGCCAGCAGTCTGACAGGGGGCTTAGCCAAAAACATTCAGTACTTC. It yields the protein CASSLTGGLAKNIQYF.